These T cell receptor beta chains were read from a single sample in a study of low-dose radiotherapy and immunotherapy resistance in tumors. TCRdb reprocessed the reads via MiXCR and lists one record per CDR3 protein. Among roughly 48,000 distinct CDR3 sequences, approximately 33% were seen once, and the ten largest hold roughly 8%. The sample here was PBMCs, taken after low-dose radiotherapy plus immunotherapy. The source of these receptors is a male donor with rectosigmoid adenocarcinoma. CDR3s include the opening cysteine and the closing phenylalanine or tryptophan. A D gene is named only where the DNA matches it firmly. Clone size is not always given. Where it is, it says once, few, many or a class for expanded clones.

v_call	clone_size	d_call	j_call	cdr3_aa	cdr3_nt
TRBV5-1	NA	NA	TRBJ2-7	CASSLETTQGEQYF	TGCGCCAGCAGCTTGGAGACTACCCAGGGGGAGCAGTACTTC
TRBV6-8	NA	TRBD1	TRBJ2-3	CASSYGQGSADTQYF	TGTGCCAGCAGTTACGGACAGGGTTCGGCAGATACACAGTATTTT
TRBV6-1	few	NA	TRBJ1-5	CASSEGEGQPQHF	TGTGCCAGCAGTGAAGGGGAGGGTCAGCCCCAGCATTTT
TRBV11-2	NA	NA	TRBJ2-7	CASSPPFSPAYEQYF	TGTGCCAGCAGTCCTCCCTTCTCCCCAGCCTACGAGCAGTACTTC
TRBV5-1	many	NA	TRBJ1-1	CASSSNRDTEAFF	TGCGCCAGCAGCTCAAACCGGGATACTGAAGCTTTCTTT
TRBV5-1	many	NA	TRBJ2-3	CASSEDSTDTQYF	TGCGCCAGCAGCGAGGACAGCACAGATACGCAGTATTTT
TRBV18	NA	NA	TRBJ2-7	CASTFNPDYEQYF	TGTGCCAGCACCTTTAATCCTGACTACGAGCAGTACTTC
TRBV27	many	TRBD1	TRBJ2-7	CASSADRGPYEQYF	TGTGCCAGCAGTGCGGACAGGGGGCCGTACGAGCAGTACTTC
TRBV11-2	many	TRBD1	TRBJ2-2	CASRGTAQVTGELFF	TGTGCCAGCAGGGGGACAGCTCAGGTGACCGGGGAGCTGTTTTTT
TRBV7-9	few	NA	TRBJ1-2	CASSFEGSGYTF	TGTGCCAGCAGCTTCGAGGGGTCCGGCTACACCTTC
TRBV28	NA	NA	TRBJ2-7	CASRGARGSYEQYF	TGTGCCAGCAGGGGCGCGAGGGGTTCCTACGAGCAGTACTTC
TRBV6-4	medium-sized	NA	TRBJ2-1	CASSDEVHNEQFF	TGTGCCAGCAGTGACGAGGTCCATAATGAGCAGTTCTTC
TRBV28	NA	TRBD2	TRBJ2-3	CASSPGLARDTQYF	TGTGCCAGCAGTCCTGGACTAGCGAGAGATACGCAGTATTTT
TRBV5-6	NA	TRBD2	TRBJ2-1	CASSIPASGRDNEQFF	TGTGCCAGCAGCATCCCCGCTAGCGGGAGAGACAATGAGCAGTTCTTC
TRBV6-2/TRBV6-3	many	NA	TRBJ1-4	CASSRGGVTTNEKLFF	TGTGCCAGCAGTAGGGGAGGGGTGACAACTAATGAAAAACTGTTTTTT